Listed below are T cell receptor beta chains from one sample, sequenced in a study of cytomegalovirus exposure and HLA in healthy donors. Data came from immunoSEQ multiplex PCR; TCRdb stores just in-frame clones and leaves some out. Of about 200,000 clones detected, 75% to 90% appear once; the ten largest clones hold roughly 0.33%. Sequences were obtained from PBMCs. Receptors were obtained from a woman aged 25-40 years in good health and CMV-seronegative. CDR3s include the opening cysteine and the closing phenylalanine or tryptophan. A D gene is named only where the DNA matches it firmly. Rows give clone size only sometimes, using once, few, many, or a class for an expanded clone.

v_call: TRBV25-1; cdr3_length: 17; clone_size: NA; d_call: NA; j_call: TRBJ2-1; cdr3_aa: CASSEYRFGGAGNEQFF; cdr3_nt: TGTGCCAGCAGTGAATATAGGTTTGGGGGGGCGGGCAATGAGCAGTTCTTC
v_call: TRBV6-5; cdr3_length: 13; clone_size: few; d_call: TRBD1; j_call: TRBJ2-5; cdr3_aa: CASRDRGRETQYF; cdr3_nt: TGTGCCAGCAGGGACAGGGGGAGAGAGACCCAGTACTTC
v_call: TRBV28; cdr3_length: 13; clone_size: once; d_call: TRBD1; j_call: TRBJ2-1; cdr3_aa: CASKETGYGEQFF; cdr3_nt: TGTGCCAGCAAAGAGACAGGGTATGGTGAGCAGTTCTTC
v_call: TRBV4-1; cdr3_length: 13; clone_size: NA; d_call: NA; j_call: TRBJ1-4; cdr3_aa: CASSRGGNEKLFF; cdr3_nt: TGCGCCAGCAGCCGAGGGGGTAATGAAAAACTGTTTTTT
v_call: TRBV29-1; cdr3_length: 12; clone_size: NA; d_call: NA; j_call: TRBJ2-3; cdr3_aa: CSVAPGTDTQYF; cdr3_nt: TGCAGCGTTGCCCCGGGCACAGATACGCAGTATTTT
v_call: TRBV5-6; cdr3_length: 17; clone_size: NA; d_call: NA; j_call: TRBJ2-3; cdr3_aa: CASSLPGSGLLTDTQYF; cdr3_nt: TGTGCCAGCAGCTTGCCGGGGTCAGGTCTCCTCACAGATACGCAGTATTTT
v_call: TRBV5-1; cdr3_length: 16; clone_size: NA; d_call: NA; j_call: TRBJ2-6; cdr3_aa: CASSWGQRVGANVLTF; cdr3_nt: TGCGCCAGCAGCTGGGGACAGCGGGTGGGGGCCAACGTCCTGACTTTC
v_call: TRBV10-3; cdr3_length: 16; clone_size: NA; d_call: NA; j_call: TRBJ2-1; cdr3_aa: CAISDWGDPHYNEQFF; cdr3_nt: TGTGCCATCAGTGATTGGGGGGATCCTCATTACAATGAGCAGTTCTTC
v_call: TRBV19; cdr3_length: 16; clone_size: NA; d_call: NA; j_call: TRBJ2-7; cdr3_aa: CASSPTGNPQHYEQYF; cdr3_nt: TGTGCCAGTAGTCCGACAGGAAATCCCCAGCACTACGAGCAGTACTTC
v_call: TRBV10-2; cdr3_length: 14; clone_size: NA; d_call: NA; j_call: TRBJ2-1; cdr3_aa: CASRGADPYREQFF; cdr3_nt: TGCGCCAGCCGGGGGGCAGACCCTTACAGAGAGCAGTTCTTC
v_call: TRBV19; cdr3_length: 14; clone_size: NA; d_call: TRBD1; j_call: TRBJ2-7; cdr3_aa: CASHPGQGFHEQYF; cdr3_nt: TGTGCCAGTCACCCGGGACAGGGGTTCCACGAGCAGTACTTC
v_call: TRBV5-1; cdr3_length: 14; clone_size: few; d_call: NA; j_call: TRBJ1-1; cdr3_aa: CASSLVGPTGRAFF; cdr3_nt: TGCGCCAGCAGCTTGGTGGGGCCCACAGGGCGAGCTTTCTTT
v_call: TRBV18; cdr3_length: 14; clone_size: few; d_call: TRBD1; j_call: TRBJ2-7; cdr3_aa: CASSAGTGSYEQYF; cdr3_nt: TGTGCCAGCTCAGCCGGGACAGGGTCCTACGAGCAGTACTTC
v_call: TRBV6-5; cdr3_length: 15; clone_size: NA; d_call: NA; j_call: TRBJ2-6; cdr3_aa: CASSPAGSGANVLTF; cdr3_nt: TGCGCCAGCAGCCCGGCGGGCAGTGGGGCCAACGTCCTGACTTTC
v_call: TRBV19; cdr3_length: 16; clone_size: NA; d_call: TRBD1; j_call: TRBJ2-2; cdr3_aa: CASSRPLGGGTGELFF; cdr3_nt: TGTGCCAGTAGCCGTCCGTTAGGGGGCGGTACCGGGGAGCTGTTTTTT
v_call: TRBV7-6; cdr3_length: 14; clone_size: few; d_call: NA; j_call: TRBJ2-3; cdr3_aa: CASSLVPGADTQYF; cdr3_nt: TGTGCCAGCAGCTTAGTTCCGGGGGCAGATACGCAGTATTTT
v_call: TRBV2; cdr3_length: 13; clone_size: NA; d_call: NA; j_call: TRBJ2-5; cdr3_aa: CAGSGRGQETQYF; cdr3_nt: TGTGCCGGCAGTGGCCGAGGTCAAGAGACCCAGTACTTC
v_call: TRBV5-1; cdr3_length: 14; clone_size: NA; d_call: TRBD2; j_call: TRBJ2-7; cdr3_aa: CASSSLAGGDEQYF; cdr3_nt: TGCGCCAGCAGCTCCCTAGCGGGGGGCGACGAGCAGTACTTC
v_call: TRBV19; cdr3_length: 18; clone_size: NA; d_call: TRBD1; j_call: TRBJ1-5; cdr3_aa: CATTPGPRGRRGNQPQHF; cdr3_nt: TGTGCCACTACCCCAGGGCCCAGGGGGCGCAGAGGCAATCAGCCCCAGCATTTT
v_call: TRBV15; cdr3_length: 16; clone_size: NA; d_call: TRBD1; j_call: TRBJ2-7; cdr3_aa: CATSRGLEGQDYEQYF; cdr3_nt: TGTGCCACCAGCAGGGGTCTCGAGGGACAGGACTACGAGCAGTACTTC
v_call: TRBV10-2; cdr3_length: 12; clone_size: NA; d_call: NA; j_call: TRBJ2-1; cdr3_aa: CASTLDGGDRFF; cdr3_nt: TGCGCCAGTACTCTGGACGGCGGGGATAGGTTCTTC
v_call: TRBV6-5; cdr3_length: 15; clone_size: NA; d_call: TRBD2; j_call: TRBJ2-5; cdr3_aa: CATSDVAGVAETQYF; cdr3_nt: TGTGCCACCTCGGATGTGGCGGGAGTAGCAGAGACCCAGTACTTC
v_call: TRBV29-1; cdr3_length: 13; clone_size: NA; d_call: TRBD1; j_call: TRBJ2-7; cdr3_aa: CSVDRDRGGEQYF; cdr3_nt: TGCAGCGTTGATAGGGACAGGGGAGGCGAGCAGTACTTC
v_call: TRBV2; cdr3_length: 13; clone_size: NA; d_call: NA; j_call: TRBJ2-7; cdr3_aa: CASRETGINEQYF; cdr3_nt: TGTGCCAGCAGGGAAACAGGGATCAACGAGCAGTACTTC
v_call: TRBV7-9; cdr3_length: 14; clone_size: once; d_call: NA; j_call: TRBJ1-1; cdr3_aa: CASSVGGGSTEAFF; cdr3_nt: TGTGCCAGCAGCGTGGGGGGGGGTAGCACTGAAGCTTTCTTT
v_call: TRBV5-1; cdr3_length: 14; clone_size: NA; d_call: TRBD1; j_call: TRBJ1-4; cdr3_aa: CASSRDRGNEKLFF; cdr3_nt: TGCGCCAGCAGCCGGGACAGGGGAAATGAAAAACTGTTTTTT
v_call: TRBV11-2; cdr3_length: 16; clone_size: NA; d_call: TRBD2; j_call: TRBJ2-3; cdr3_aa: CASSGLTSGRTDTQYF; cdr3_nt: TGTGCCAGCAGCGGCTTGACTAGCGGGAGGACAGATACGCAGTATTTT
v_call: TRBV6-6; cdr3_length: 16; clone_size: NA; d_call: NA; j_call: TRBJ2-4; cdr3_aa: CASGTSRTGGKNIQYF; cdr3_nt: TGTGCCAGCGGGACCTCTAGAACCGGGGGCAAAAACATTCAGTACTTC
v_call: TRBV7-3; cdr3_length: 16; clone_size: once; d_call: NA; j_call: TRBJ2-1; cdr3_aa: CASSQKGGRSYNEQFF; cdr3_nt: TGTGCCAGCAGCCAGAAGGGGGGGCGTTCCTACAATGAGCAGTTCTTC
v_call: TRBV2; cdr3_length: 14; clone_size: NA; d_call: TRBD2; j_call: TRBJ2-1; cdr3_aa: CASRGTSGYNEQFF; cdr3_nt: TGTGCCAGCAGAGGGACTAGCGGTTACAATGAGCAGTTCTTC
v_call: TRBV9; cdr3_length: 14; clone_size: NA; d_call: TRBD1; j_call: TRBJ1-5; cdr3_aa: CASSALGGPQPQHF; cdr3_nt: TGTGCCAGCAGCGCCCTAGGGGGCCCTCAGCCCCAGCATTTT
v_call: TRBV5-6; cdr3_length: 16; clone_size: NA; d_call: NA; j_call: TRBJ2-1; cdr3_aa: CASSLGGVTPYNEQFF; cdr3_nt: TGTGCCAGCAGCTTGGGGGGGGTAACCCCCTACAATGAGCAGTTCTTC
v_call: TRBV9; cdr3_length: 15; clone_size: NA; d_call: NA; j_call: TRBJ2-7; cdr3_aa: CASSVDTGSRDEQYF; cdr3_nt: TGTGCCAGCAGCGTAGACACAGGGTCGCGGGACGAGCAGTACTTC
v_call: TRBV5-4; cdr3_length: 16; clone_size: NA; d_call: TRBD1; j_call: TRBJ1-2; cdr3_aa: CASSLAKTGQGMGYTF; cdr3_nt: TGTGCCAGCAGCTTGGCAAAAACGGGACAGGGGATGGGCTACACCTTC
v_call: TRBV29-1; cdr3_length: 13; clone_size: NA; d_call: NA; j_call: TRBJ2-5; cdr3_aa: CSVEGPSGGDQYF; cdr3_nt: TGCAGCGTTGAAGGGCCCTCCGGAGGTGACCAGTACTTC
v_call: TRBV7-3; cdr3_length: 15; clone_size: NA; d_call: TRBD2; j_call: TRBJ2-3; cdr3_aa: CASSLTAGGPDTQYF; cdr3_nt: TGTGCCAGCAGCTTAACAGCGGGAGGGCCAGATACGCAGTATTTT
v_call: TRBV5-1; cdr3_length: 17; clone_size: NA; d_call: NA; j_call: TRBJ2-2; cdr3_aa: CASSWAGQFGNTGELFF; cdr3_nt: TGCGCCAGCAGCTGGGCGGGACAGTTTGGAAACACCGGGGAGCTGTTTTTT
v_call: TRBV2; cdr3_length: 17; clone_size: NA; d_call: TRBD1; j_call: TRBJ1-5; cdr3_aa: CASSTGTGPFSNQPQHF; cdr3_nt: TGTGCCAGCAGTACCGGGACAGGCCCTTTTAGCAATCAGCCCCAGCATTTT
v_call: TRBV5-1; cdr3_length: 18; clone_size: NA; d_call: NA; j_call: TRBJ1-5; cdr3_aa: CASSPGAGAFAGNQPQHF; cdr3_nt: TGCGCCAGCAGCCCCGGGGCAGGGGCCTTCGCGGGCAATCAGCCCCAGCATTTT
v_call: TRBV5-1; cdr3_length: 16; clone_size: NA; d_call: NA; j_call: TRBJ2-7; cdr3_aa: CASSPFLGLFTYEQYF; cdr3_nt: TGCGCCAGCAGCCCCTTCCTCGGACTATTCACCTACGAGCAGTACTTC
v_call: TRBV18; cdr3_length: 13; clone_size: NA; d_call: TRBD1; j_call: TRBJ2-1; cdr3_aa: CASSRGQGNEQFF; cdr3_nt: TGTGCCAGCTCACGCGGACAGGGTAATGAGCAGTTCTTC
v_call: TRBV27; cdr3_length: 15; clone_size: NA; d_call: TRBD2; j_call: TRBJ2-2; cdr3_aa: CASSQTSGRGGELFF; cdr3_nt: TGTGCCAGCAGCCAGACTAGCGGGAGGGGCGGGGAGCTGTTTTTT